These 2 T cell receptor beta chains were all obtained from the same sample, sequenced in a study of blood T cell repertoires in COVID-19. Method: immunoSEQ multiplex PCR; TCRdb's copy keeps in-frame clones and lacks some. The top ten hold more than 2.5% of the sample, which has about 180,000 clones, approximately 85% seen once. The sample was peripheral blood. These receptors came from a man between 60 and 70 years old with acute or convalescent COVID-19.

This chain links TRBV29-1 with TRBJ2-1; no definite D call. Deletions cut 4 bases from V and 8 bases from J, with 9 bases between. The germline CDR1 and CDR2 sequences are SQVTM and ANQGSEA. The CDR3 totals 11 residues. The CDR3 sequence is CSVGLVDEQFF. The CDR3 coding sequence is TGCAGCGTTGGACTTGTAGATGAGCAGTTCTTC.

The chain recombines TRBV28 with TRBJ2-7, with D possibly matching TRBD2 (5 bases). The CDR3 has 14 amino acids. Germline CDR1 is MDHEN and CDR2 is SYDVKM. V lost 3 bases and J lost 5, with 14 bases in between. This chain's CDR3 is CASSFGGSANEQYF. The CDR3 nucleotides read TGTGCCAGCAGTTTCGGCGGGTCAGCCAACGAGCAGTACTTC. Supplemented by reference TRBV28 and TRBJ2-7, the full variable domain reads DVKVTQSSRYLVKRTGEKVFLECVQDMDHENMFWYRQDPGLGLRLIYFSYDVKMKEKGDIPEGYSVSREKKERFSLILESASTNQTSMYLCASSFGGSANEQYFGPGTRLTVT.